The rows below give T cell receptor beta chains drawn from one sample of a study of blood T cell repertoires in COVID-19. Sequencing used immunoSEQ multiplex PCR; TCRdb keeps in-frame clones, though not all of them. Of around 300,000 clones listed, 85% to 90% were seen once; the top ten hold approximately 2%. The sample taken for sequencing was PBMCs or T cells enriched from blood (not recorded which). These TCRs come from an older woman in a cohort exposed to, infected with or recovered from COVID-19 (not recorded which). The conserved cysteine and the conserved F or W are not part of the CDR3 here.

>TRBJ1-5|TRBV5-1
ASSLGGASNQPQH
>TRBJ2-3|TRBV27
ASSLYTSLSTDTQY
>TRBJ2-7|TRBV7-9
ASSLAGQNEQY
>TRBJ1-5|TRBV4-1
ASSQDLAGTRGNQPQH
>TRBJ1-2|TRBV18
ASSPRQGRRGYT
>TRBJ1-1|TRBV28
ASSSGTPNTEAF
>TRBJ2-1|TRBV19
ASSIVLLANNNEQF
>TRBJ2-2|TRBV24-1
ATSDLGAGGPNTGELF
>TRBJ1-1|TRBV12-3/TRBV12-4
ASSHDRATEAF
>TRBJ1-1|TRBV7-2
ASSLDRSVNTEAF
>TRBJ2-4|TRBV28
ASSFWRAIAKNIQY
>TRBJ1-5|TRBV7-8
ASSLDAVQPQH
>TRBJ1-2|TRBV19
ASSSRTGGVANYGYT
>TRBJ2-3|TRBV12-3/TRBV12-4
ASSLRGTDTQY
>TRBJ2-1|TRBV7-2
ASSKDWSSYNEQF
>TRBJ2-1|TRBV9
ASSIAVQATYNEQF
>TRBJ2-3|TRBV19
ASSSGQGTDTQY
>TRBJ2-5|TRBV5-1
ASSLADGAIQETQY
>TRBJ2-7|TRBV30
AWTAGGVYEQY
>TRBJ2-4|TRBV4-2
ASSQASSGRAKNIQY
>TRBJ1-5|TRBV21-1
ASTKRTRWQPQH
>TRBJ2-5|TRBV30
AWTGGLQETQY
>TRBJ1-2|TRBV6-2/TRBV6-3
ASSYTQANYGYT
>TRBJ1-6|TRBV10-3
AIRGHRGPAPLH